Below, 27 T cell receptor beta chains from the same sample are listed, as sequenced in a study of cytomegalovirus exposure and HLA in healthy donors. Using immunoSEQ multiplex PCR, the repertoire was profiled, and TCRdb retains in-frame clones only, with some absent. Here the sample spans 150,000 or so clones, 80% to 90% being singletons. The sequenced sample consisted of PBMCs. The receptor set was obtained from a woman under 40 in good health and CMV-seronegative.

V gene TRBV6-1 combines with J gene TRBJ2-7, with a tentative D call TRBD1 (5 bases). The CDR3 is 13 amino acids. Trimming pared 6 bases from V and 2 bases from J, leaving 11 bases between. In germline, CDR1 is MNHNS, CDR2 SASEGT. The DNA of the CDR3 is TGTGCCAGCAGGTGGACACTTACCTACGAGCAGTACTTC. Amino acids: CASRWTLTYEQYF.

This clone came up a few times. This chain joins TRBV11-2 and TRBJ1-6; maybe TRBD1 (6 bases). The germline V and J ends were trimmed by 5 bases and 9 bases, with 17 bases remaining between them. The CDR3 loop spans 15 amino acids. Germline loops: CDR1 SGHAT, CDR2 FQNNGV. CDR3: CASSPEGVYGSPLHF. The CDR3 DNA sequence: TGTGCCAGCAGCCCTGAGGGGGTGTATGGTTCACCCCTCCACTTT.

The V gene is TRBV7-8, the J gene TRBJ2-2, with 14 bases aligning to TRBD2. V lost 3 bases to trimming and J lost 5 bases; unmatched junction nucleotides: 14. Germline V gene sequence: CDR1 SGHVS, CDR2 FQNEAQ. The CDR3 sequence is 20 residues long. This CDR3 reads CASSFGTLGTSGGPTGELFF. The CDR3 DNA follows: TGTGCCAGCAGCTTCGGAACTCTCGGGACTAGCGGGGGCCCTACCGGGGAGCTGTTTTTT. Full variable domain (outside the CDR3, taken from reference TRBV7-8 and TRBJ2-2): GAGVSQSPRYKVAKRGQDVALRCDPISGHVSLFWYQQALGQGPEFLTYFQNEAQLDKSGLPSDRFFAERPEGSVSTLKIQRTQQEDSAVYLCASSFGTLGTSGGPTGELFFGEGSRLTVL.

The gene calls are TRBV6-5 and TRBJ1-2; D is perhaps TRBD1 (6 bases). Trimming pared 3 bases from V and 4 bases from J, leaving 9 bases between. From germline, CDR1 is MNHEY and CDR2 SVGAGI. The CDR3 runs 13 residues. CDR3 in DNA: TGTGCCAGCAGTTATCGACAGGCCTATGGCTACACCTTC. This gives the protein CASSYRQAYGYTF.

The CDR3 DNA follows: TGCGCCAGCAGCTTCCCTAGCGGGGGGACTCAGTCGCTAGCGACCGGGGAGCTGTTTTTT. Residues: CASSFPSGGTQSLATGELFF. The chain has TRBV5-1 and TRBJ2-2, with 11 bases identical to TRBD2. Germline V CDR1 and CDR2: SGHRS, YFSETQ. This CDR3 region has 20 residues. Germline trimming cut 2 bases from V and 5 bases from J; bases unmatched to any gene: 17.

This clone is a singleton in its sample. This chain uses TRBV4-1 with TRBJ2-7; 12 positions agree with TRBD2. Germline CDR1 reads MGHRA; CDR2 reads YSYEKL. The length of the CDR3 is 17 residues. J was trimmed by 4 bases and V by 0 bases; bases with no gene match: 7. CDR3 coding DNA: TGCGCCAGCAGCCAAGATTCTAGCGGGGGGGCCTCGTACGAGCAGTACTTC. Protein sequence: CASSQDSSGGASYEQYF.

The chain employs TRBV4-2 and TRBJ2-5; D is possibly TRBD2 (6 bases). The ends were cut back, 1 base at V and 5 bases at J, with 14 bases in the middle. The V gene's germline CDR1 is LGHNA and CDR2 YNFKEQ. The CDR3 loop spans 15 amino acids. CDR3 residues: CASSQGEEGYETQYF. For the CDR3, the DNA is TGTGCCAGCAGCCAAGGGGAGGAGGGCTACGAGACCCAGTACTTC.

V usage is TRBV7-9 and J usage is TRBJ2-1, with 7 bases identical to TRBD2. Germline lookup yields CDR1 SEHNR and CDR2 FQNEAQ (reference sequence). V lost 4 bases to trimming and J lost 7 bases; unmatched junction nucleotides: 10. The CDR3 has 15 amino acids. The CDR3, as DNA: TGTGCCAGCAGCTCCACCGGGGGGAGCCCTAATGAGCAGTTCTTC. Its protein product is CASSSTGGSPNEQFF.

The count of this clone is one. The CDR3 bases are TGCGCCAGCAGTGAGGTGGGAGCCAGGGAGACCCAGTACTTC. Its translation: CASSEVGARETQYF. V gene TRBV10-1 combines with J gene TRBJ2-5; tentative D call: TRBD2 (5 bases). V shed 2 bases and J shed 5 bases, with 12 bases lying between them. This CDR3 spans 14 amino acids. In germline, CDR1 is WNHNN, CDR2 SYGVQD (reference sequence).

The genes are TRBV19 and TRBJ1-2, with D uncertain. Germline assignment: CDR1 LNHDA and CDR2 SQIVND (reference sequence). The V and J ends lost 5 bases and 1 base respectively, with 17 bases between them. The CDR3 contains 16 residues. CDR3 residues: CASSREHSSNNYGYTF. For the CDR3, the DNA is TGTGCCAGTAGTCGAGAACACAGTTCGAATAACTATGGCTACACCTTC.

The chain combines TRBV25-1 with TRBJ2-3; 8 nucleotides match TRBD2. The J segment lost 1 base and the V segment lost 3 bases, leaving 3 bases of the junction unmatched. There are 15 residues in the CDR3. CDR1 and CDR2 (germline): MGHDK, SYGVNS. The CDR3 nucleotides are TGTGCCAGCAGTGATCGGCGGGGGGGCACAGATACGCAGTATTTT. Its translation: CASSDRRGGTDTQYF.

For the CDR3, the DNA is TGTGCCAGCAGCCCGGGACAGAACTATGGCTACACCTTC. This codes for CASSPGQNYGYTF. The chain combines TRBV14 with TRBJ1-2; 7 bases are shared with TRBD1. CDR3 length equals 13 residues. Germline values: CDR1 SGHDN, CDR2 FVKESK. V dropped 4 bases and J dropped 2; count of bases not matched to a gene: 1.

This chain uses TRBV2 with TRBJ2-2, with D maybe TRBD2 (5 bases). Germline values: CDR1 SNHLY, CDR2 FYNNEI. The germline V and J ends were trimmed by 9 bases and 2 bases, with 16 bases remaining between them. This CDR3 has 15 amino acids. CDR3 DNA sequence: TGTGCCAGAAGGGAAGGGCCGGGAAACACCGGGGAGCTGTTTTTT. Translated: CARREGPGNTGELFF.

This clone was counted a few times. The V gene is TRBV4-3, the J gene TRBJ1-6, with unresolved D. The V gene lost 3 bases and the J gene lost 0 bases, with 12 bases spanning the gap. The CDR3 is made up of 17 amino acids. Germline V lookup: CDR1 LGHNA, CDR2 YSLEER. The CDR3 DNA follows: TGCGCCAGCAGCCAGACTCGCGTGAACTCCTATAATTCACCCCTCCACTTT. Encoded protein: CASSQTRVNSYNSPLHF.

In its sample, this clone was seen once. The chain combines TRBV7-8 with TRBJ2-7, with 7 positions matching TRBD1. Unmatched junction bases numbered 9, after V lost 8 bases and J lost 2 bases. This CDR3 is 14 amino acids long. CDR1 is SGHVS, CDR2 FQNEAQ, per germline. The CDR3 sequence is CASSTNRGTYEQYF. The CDR3 bases are TGTGCCAGCTCCACAAACAGGGGAACCTACGAGCAGTACTTC.

The chain uses TRBV4-1 and TRBJ2-2; no reliable D call. Between the trimmed V and J ends, which lost 1 base and 5 bases, there was a span of 5 bases. This CDR3 contains 13 residues. Germline lookup yields CDR1 MGHRA and CDR2 YSYEKL. The CDR3 DNA reads as TGCGCCAGCAGCCAAGGCCAGACCGGGGAGCTGTTTTTT. Residues: CASSQGQTGELFF.

The rearrangement uses TRBV6-5 and TRBJ2-3, with D hard to call. CDR1 MNHEY and CDR2 SVGAGI come from the germline V gene. The CDR3 consists of 16 residues. Trimming shortened V by 0 bases and J by 0 bases, and 10 bases separated the two germline ends. In DNA form, the CDR3 reads TGTGCCAGCAGTTACTCAGTCTTGGCTAGCACAGATACGCAGTATTTT. Translated: CASSYSVLASTDTQYF.

This rearrangement joins TRBV7-6 to TRBJ2-7; tentatively, D is TRBD1 (5 bases). The germline CDR1 and CDR2 sequences are SGHVS and FNYEAQ. This CDR3 is 15 amino acids long. The germline V and J ends were trimmed by 1 base and 3 bases, with 13 bases remaining between them. CDR3 in amino acids: CASSLDTGENYEQYF. CDR3 DNA sequence: TGTGCCAGCAGCTTAGATACAGGAGAAAACTACGAGCAGTACTTC.

V is TRBV15 and J is TRBJ2-2, with D possibly TRBD2 on 6 matching bases. Germline CDR1 LNHNV, CDR2 YYDKDF (reference sequence). The V end was cut by 1 base, the J end by 5 bases, with 11 bases between. The CDR3 runs 15 residues. The CDR3 here is CATSRAGGGTGELFF. CDR3 bases: TGTGCCACCAGCAGAGCCGGTGGGGGGACCGGGGAGCTGTTTTTT.

V and J are TRBV5-1 and TRBJ1-2; TRBD1 might be the D (6 bases). V dropped 3 bases and J dropped 6 bases, with 15 bases sitting between them. CDR3 length equals 14 residues. The V gene's germline CDR1 is SGHRS and CDR2 YFSETQ. CDR3 nucleotide sequence: TGCGCCAGCAGCTCAATACAGGGTGTTCATGGCTACACCTTC. Translating it yields CASSSIQGVHGYTF.

This clone was observed a few times. J is TRBJ1-5 and V is TRBV28, with D maybe TRBD1 (5 bases). CDR1 is MDHEN, CDR2 SYDVKM, per germline. V lost 7 bases and J 4 bases, leaving 23 bases between the germline ends. This CDR3 has 17 amino acids. Here the CDR3 DNA reads TGTGCCAGCAATCTTGGAGGGGCTCGTCGGTCTAATCAGCCCCAGCATTTT. It yields the protein CASNLGGARRSNQPQHF.

The V and J genes are TRBV18 and TRBJ1-1; D is ambiguous. CDR1 is KGHSH and CDR2 is LQKENI in the germline V gene. The CDR3 covers 15 residues. Trimming removed 2 bases at V and 0 bases at J, with 10 bases between. CDR3 nucleotide sequence: TGTGCCAGCTCACCATATGATGAGGTGAACACTGAAGCTTTCTTT. This gives the protein CASSPYDEVNTEAFF.

The gene calls are TRBV18 and TRBJ1-2; D is possibly TRBD1 (6 bases). Germline assignment: CDR1 KGHSH and CDR2 LQKENI. CDR3 length equals 17 residues. The V and J ends lost 2 bases and 1 base respectively, with 17 bases between them. The CDR3 loop is CASSPSRTVLDNYGYTF. In DNA, the CDR3 is TGTGCCAGCTCACCAAGTAGGACAGTTCTAGATAACTATGGCTACACCTTC.

This chain links TRBV5-4 with TRBJ1-1, with 8 bases lining up with TRBD1. Germline lookup yields CDR1 SGHNT and CDR2 YYREEE (reference sequence). The CDR3 runs 16 residues. J lost 2 bases, V lost 0 bases, and 6 bases had no gene match. CDR3 residues: CASSLGSGQGNTEAFF. The CDR3 DNA follows: TGTGCCAGCAGCTTGGGATCAGGACAGGGCAACACTGAAGCTTTCTTT.

V usage is TRBV6-1 and J usage is TRBJ1-4; unclear D gene. Germline CDR1 MNHNS, CDR2 SASEGT. Trimming shortened V by 6 bases and J by 6 bases, and 11 bases separated the two germline ends. CDR3 length: 13 residues. The CDR3 is CASREVGDEKLFF. As DNA, the CDR3 is TGTGCCAGCAGGGAGGTTGGGGATGAAAAACTGTTTTTT.

The chain carries TRBV7-6 and TRBJ1-5, with D perhaps matching TRBD1 (5 bases). Looked up from germline, CDR1 is SGHVS and CDR2 is FNYEAQ. V was clipped by 5 bases and J by 0 bases, with 20 bases between them. The CDR3 has 18 residues. Written as DNA, the CDR3 is TGTGCCAGCAGCCCTCACCTCGGGGGGGGATTTAGCAATCAGCCCCAGCATTTT. Translated, it gives CASSPHLGGGFSNQPQHF.

The chain carries TRBV14 and TRBJ2-3; maybe TRBD1 (6 bases). Between the trimmed V and J ends, which lost 1 base and 2 bases, there was a span of 16 bases. Germline V gene sequence: CDR1 SGHDN, CDR2 FVKESK. The CDR3 consists of 17 residues. In DNA form, the CDR3 reads TGTGCCAGCAGCCAAGGGAAGGGGGTCCTAGCCACAGATACGCAGTATTTT. Translating it yields CASSQGKGVLATDTQYF.